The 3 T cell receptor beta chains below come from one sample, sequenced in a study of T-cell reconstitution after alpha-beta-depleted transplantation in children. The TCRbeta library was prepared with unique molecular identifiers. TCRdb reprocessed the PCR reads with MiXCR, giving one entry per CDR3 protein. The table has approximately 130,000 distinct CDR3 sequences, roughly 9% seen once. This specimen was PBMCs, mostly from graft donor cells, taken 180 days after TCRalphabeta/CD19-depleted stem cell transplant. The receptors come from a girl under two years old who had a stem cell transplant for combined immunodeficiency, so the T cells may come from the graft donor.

CDR3 in amino acids: CSATYPTAGYFYEQYF. The CDR3 DNA sequence: TGCAGTGCTACCTACCCGACAGCTGGCTACTTCTACGAGCAGTACTTC. This rearrangement joins TRBV20-1 to TRBJ2-7; a weak D match, TRBD1 (5 bases). CDR3 size: 16 residues. The germline CDR1 and CDR2 sequences are DFQATT and SNEGSKA (reference sequence). The ends were cut back, 4 bases at V and 3 bases at J, with 22 bases in the middle.

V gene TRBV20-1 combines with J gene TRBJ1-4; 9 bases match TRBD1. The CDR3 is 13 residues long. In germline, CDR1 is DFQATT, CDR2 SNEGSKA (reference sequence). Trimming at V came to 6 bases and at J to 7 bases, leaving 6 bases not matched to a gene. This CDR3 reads CSATGGRVEKLFF. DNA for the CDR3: TGCAGTGCCACAGGGGGCCGGGTTGAAAAACTGTTTTTT.

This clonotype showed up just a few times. The CDR3 spells CAISEPGLATYEQYF. CDR3 bases: TGTGCCATCAGTGAGCCGGGACTAGCGACCTACGAGCAGTACTTC. This chain joins TRBV10-3 and TRBJ2-7; 10 bases match TRBD2. Trimming removed 2 bases from V and 2 bases from J; junction bases left unmatched: 3. The germline gives CDR1 ENHRY, CDR2 SYGVKD. The CDR3 contains 15 residues.